Listed below are T cell receptor beta chains from one sample, sequenced in a study of blood T cells in healthy people across ages. TCRdb reprocessed the 5' RACE reads via MiXCR and lists one record per CDR3 protein. The sample holds hundreds of thousands of distinct CDR3 sequences, about 25% seen once. These data also featured in a second study, about T cells of mothers and their children.

Material: blood. These receptors all come from a boy younger than 18 in good health. Both conserved end residues are part of each CDR3. Fields, in order: clone size, D gene, V gene, J gene, CDR3 DNA, CDR3 protein. A D gene is named only where the DNA matches it firmly. The size field is filled for only some rows; it gives once, few, many or a size class.

clone_size: many; d_call: NA; v_call: TRBV12-3/TRBV12-4; j_call: TRBJ2-5; cdr3_nt: TGTGCCAGCAGTTCTAACCGGTGGGAGACCCAGTACTTC; cdr3_aa: CASSSNRWETQYF
clone_size: few; d_call: NA; v_call: TRBV7-2; j_call: TRBJ2-4; cdr3_nt: TGTGCCAGCAGCCGGGGGGCCGGGTTAACCAAAAACATTCAGTACTTC; cdr3_aa: CASSRGAGLTKNIQYF
clone_size: NA; d_call: NA; v_call: TRBV12-3/TRBV12-4; j_call: TRBJ1-5; cdr3_nt: TGTGCCAGCAGTCCCCTCGGGGGGGCCCGTAGCAATCAGCCCCAGCATTTT; cdr3_aa: CASSPLGGARSNQPQHF
clone_size: few; d_call: NA; v_call: TRBV7-9; j_call: TRBJ1-2; cdr3_nt: TGTGCCAGCAGCTTGGGGGGCCGCAACTATGGCTACACCTTC; cdr3_aa: CASSLGGRNYGYTF
clone_size: few; d_call: NA; v_call: TRBV4-3; j_call: TRBJ2-3; cdr3_nt: TGCGCCAGCAGCCAAGATCTAGGCTCTTCAGATACGCAGTATTTT; cdr3_aa: CASSQDLGSSDTQYF
clone_size: NA; d_call: NA; v_call: TRBV29-1; j_call: TRBJ2-1; cdr3_nt: TGCAGCGTTGAAAAAGGACGGGAGTCGGCCTACAATGAGCAGTTCTTC; cdr3_aa: CSVEKGRESAYNEQFF
clone_size: NA; d_call: NA; v_call: TRBV6-1; j_call: TRBJ1-4; cdr3_nt: TGTGCCAGCAGGATACAGCCAACTAATGAAAAACTGTTTTTT; cdr3_aa: CASRIQPTNEKLFF
clone_size: NA; d_call: NA; v_call: TRBV7-3; j_call: TRBJ2-3; cdr3_nt: TGTGCCAGCAGCTTAATTAACGGGGAAGATACGCAGTATTTT; cdr3_aa: CASSLINGEDTQYF
clone_size: few; d_call: NA; v_call: TRBV4-1; j_call: TRBJ1-5; cdr3_nt: TGCGCCAGCAGCCAAGATGGGAAGAGGGTAGGGCCCCAGCATTTT; cdr3_aa: CASSQDGKRVGPQHF
clone_size: many; d_call: TRBD1; v_call: TRBV4-3; j_call: TRBJ1-4; cdr3_nt: TGCGCCAGCAGCCAAGATTACAGGGGGCTGACTAATGAAAAACTGTTTTTT; cdr3_aa: CASSQDYRGLTNEKLFF
clone_size: NA; d_call: NA; v_call: TRBV2; j_call: TRBJ2-7; cdr3_nt: TGTGCCAGCAGTGAAGGCAGGGAAGGCTACGAGCAGTACTTC; cdr3_aa: CASSEGREGYEQYF
clone_size: NA; d_call: NA; v_call: TRBV5-1; j_call: TRBJ2-5; cdr3_nt: TGCGCCAGCAGCTTGGGCCACTGGGAACAGAGGGGAGAGACCCAGTACTTC; cdr3_aa: CASSLGHWEQRGETQYF
clone_size: few; d_call: NA; v_call: TRBV29-1; j_call: TRBJ2-7; cdr3_nt: TGCAGCGTTGAGGACAGTTACTCCTACGAGCAGTACTTC; cdr3_aa: CSVEDSYSYEQYF
clone_size: NA; d_call: NA; v_call: TRBV10-3; j_call: TRBJ2-5; cdr3_nt: TGTGCCATCAGCGGAACAGGATCGAGTGGGACCCAGTACTTC; cdr3_aa: CAISGTGSSGTQYF
clone_size: few; d_call: TRBD1; v_call: TRBV12-3/TRBV12-4; j_call: TRBJ2-5; cdr3_nt: TGTGCCAGCAGTGGACAGGGAAAGACCCAGTACTTC; cdr3_aa: CASSGQGKTQYF
clone_size: few; d_call: TRBD2; v_call: TRBV15; j_call: TRBJ2-5; cdr3_nt: TGTGCCACCAGGGTGGCGGGAGGATTAAAAGAGACCCAGTACTTC; cdr3_aa: CATRVAGGLKETQYF
clone_size: NA; d_call: TRBD1; v_call: TRBV7-2; j_call: TRBJ2-5; cdr3_nt: TGTGCCAGCAGCTCACCGGACAGGGTCAGCCAAGAGACCCAGTACTTC; cdr3_aa: CASSSPDRVSQETQYF
clone_size: NA; d_call: TRBD1; v_call: TRBV12-3/TRBV12-4; j_call: TRBJ1-2; cdr3_nt: TGTGCCAGCGAAGGAACAGGGGCGAATGGCTATGGCTACACCTTC; cdr3_aa: CASEGTGANGYGYTF
clone_size: NA; d_call: NA; v_call: TRBV6-5; j_call: TRBJ1-4; cdr3_nt: TGTGCCAGCAGTTACCTGAGCCTCAGACGGGGGCGCGGGGGACTGTTTTTT; cdr3_aa: CASSYLSLRRGRGGLFF
clone_size: NA; d_call: TRBD1; v_call: TRBV4-1; j_call: TRBJ2-5; cdr3_nt: TGCGCCAGCAGCCCCTGGACAGGGATGGAGACCCAGTACTTC; cdr3_aa: CASSPWTGMETQYF
clone_size: NA; d_call: NA; v_call: TRBV6-5; j_call: TRBJ2-7; cdr3_nt: TGTGCCAGCAGTTACTCGAGGGACCCCCTCTCCGAGCAGTACTTC; cdr3_aa: CASSYSRDPLSEQYF
clone_size: many; d_call: NA; v_call: TRBV11-2; j_call: TRBJ2-5; cdr3_nt: TGTGCCAGCAGCTTAGGAACTCCCGGCGAGACCCAGTACTTC; cdr3_aa: CASSLGTPGETQYF
clone_size: NA; d_call: NA; v_call: TRBV6-2/TRBV6-3; j_call: TRBJ2-3; cdr3_nt: TGTGCCAGCAGTTGGAGGACAGATACGCAGTATTTT; cdr3_aa: CASSWRTDTQYF
clone_size: few; d_call: TRBD2; v_call: TRBV9; j_call: TRBJ2-1; cdr3_nt: TGTGCCAGCAGCGTTTCCAGCGGGAGTTCCTCCTACAATGAGCAGTTCTTC; cdr3_aa: CASSVSSGSSSYNEQFF
clone_size: NA; d_call: TRBD2; v_call: TRBV4-2; j_call: TRBJ2-5; cdr3_nt: TGTGCCAGCAGCCCAGGGCGGGGGAGACAAGAGACCCAGTACTTC; cdr3_aa: CASSPGRGRQETQYF
clone_size: NA; d_call: TRBD1; v_call: TRBV4-3; j_call: TRBJ1-1; cdr3_nt: TGCGCCAGCAGCCTAGGGACAGCGAACACTGAAGCTTTCTTT; cdr3_aa: CASSLGTANTEAFF
clone_size: few; d_call: TRBD1; v_call: TRBV11-1; j_call: TRBJ1-3; cdr3_nt: TGTGCCAGCAGCTTAACGGGACAGCTTGGAAACACCATATATTTT; cdr3_aa: CASSLTGQLGNTIYF
clone_size: few; d_call: NA; v_call: TRBV11-2; j_call: TRBJ1-1; cdr3_nt: TGTGCCAGCAGCTTAGATCCGGGGGCTTGGAACACTGAAGCTTTCTTT; cdr3_aa: CASSLDPGAWNTEAFF
clone_size: NA; d_call: TRBD2; v_call: TRBV28; j_call: TRBJ2-3; cdr3_nt: TGTGCCAGCAGCCAACTAGCGGGAGGCGGAACGCAGTATTTT; cdr3_aa: CASSQLAGGGTQYF
clone_size: NA; d_call: TRBD2; v_call: TRBV11-2; j_call: TRBJ2-7; cdr3_nt: TGTGCCAGCAGCTTAGTCAGGGTGAGCGGGAGCCCCTACGAGCAGTACTTC; cdr3_aa: CASSLVRVSGSPYEQYF
clone_size: few; d_call: TRBD1; v_call: TRBV7-2; j_call: TRBJ2-2; cdr3_nt: TGTGCCAGCAGCGCCCGGGGACAGGAGAACACCGGGGAGCTGTTTTTT; cdr3_aa: CASSARGQENTGELFF
clone_size: few; d_call: TRBD1; v_call: TRBV28; j_call: TRBJ2-7; cdr3_nt: TGTGCCAGCAGTCAAGGGGGACAGTCCTACGAGCAGTACTTC; cdr3_aa: CASSQGGQSYEQYF
clone_size: NA; d_call: NA; v_call: TRBV7-9; j_call: TRBJ1-5; cdr3_nt: TGTGCCAGCAGCGAGGTGGTAGGCAATCAGCCCCAGCATTTT; cdr3_aa: CASSEVVGNQPQHF
clone_size: few; d_call: NA; v_call: TRBV20-1; j_call: TRBJ1-5; cdr3_nt: TGCAGTGCTAGTCAGGGAAGTGGGGATCAGCCCCAGCATTTT; cdr3_aa: CSASQGSGDQPQHF
clone_size: once; d_call: TRBD1; v_call: TRBV20-1; j_call: TRBJ2-5; cdr3_nt: TGCAGTGTTTTAAACAGGGGTCCGGGGCAAGAGACCCAGTACTTC; cdr3_aa: CSVLNRGPGQETQYF
clone_size: NA; d_call: NA; v_call: TRBV20-1; j_call: TRBJ2-7; cdr3_nt: TGCAGTGCTCGCGTTCGCGGAATTCAGTACTTC; cdr3_aa: CSARVRGIQYF
clone_size: few; d_call: NA; v_call: TRBV4-3; j_call: TRBJ2-3; cdr3_nt: TGCGCCAGCAGCCAAGGGCCCATCCGCACAGATACGCAGTATTTT; cdr3_aa: CASSQGPIRTDTQYF
clone_size: few; d_call: TRBD2; v_call: TRBV2; j_call: TRBJ2-1; cdr3_nt: TGTGCCAGCAGTGAAACTGGGGGAGGGTCCTCCTACAATGAGCAGTTCTTC; cdr3_aa: CASSETGGGSSYNEQFF